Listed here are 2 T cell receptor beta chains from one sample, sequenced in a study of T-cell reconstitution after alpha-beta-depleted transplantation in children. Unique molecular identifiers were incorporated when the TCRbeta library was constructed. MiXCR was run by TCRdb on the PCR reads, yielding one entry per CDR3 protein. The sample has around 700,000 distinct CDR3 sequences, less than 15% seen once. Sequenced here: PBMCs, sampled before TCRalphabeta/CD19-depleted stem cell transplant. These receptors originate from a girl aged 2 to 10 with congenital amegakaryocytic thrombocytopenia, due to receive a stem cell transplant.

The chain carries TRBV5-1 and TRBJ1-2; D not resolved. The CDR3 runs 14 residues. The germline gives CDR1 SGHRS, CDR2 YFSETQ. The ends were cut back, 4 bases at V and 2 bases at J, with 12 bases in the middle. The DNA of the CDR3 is TGCGCCAGCAGCCCGGTGCCCAGGAACTATGGCTACACCTTC. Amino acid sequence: CASSPVPRNYGYTF.

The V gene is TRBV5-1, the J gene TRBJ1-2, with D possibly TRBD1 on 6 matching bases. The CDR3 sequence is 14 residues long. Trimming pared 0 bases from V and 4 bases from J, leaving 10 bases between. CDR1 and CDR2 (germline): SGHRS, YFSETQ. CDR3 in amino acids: CASSLDRVAYGYTF. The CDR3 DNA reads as TGCGCCAGCAGCTTGGACAGGGTCGCCTATGGCTACACCTTC.